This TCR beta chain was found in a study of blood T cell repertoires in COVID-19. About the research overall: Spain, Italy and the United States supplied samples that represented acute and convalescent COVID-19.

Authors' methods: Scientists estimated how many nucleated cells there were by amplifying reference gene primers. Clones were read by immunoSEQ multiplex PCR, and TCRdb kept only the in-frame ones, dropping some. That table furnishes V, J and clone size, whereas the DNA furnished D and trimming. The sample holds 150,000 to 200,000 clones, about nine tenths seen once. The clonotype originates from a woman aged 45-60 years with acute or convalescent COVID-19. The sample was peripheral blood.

The CDR3 nucleotides read TGTGCCAGCAGCCCCTACGGGGAAACTAATGAAAAACTGTTTTTT. Amino acid sequence: CASSPYGETNEKLFF. The chain links TRBV27 to TRBJ1-4; D remains ambiguous. From germline, CDR1 is MNHEY and CDR2 SMNVEV (reference sequence). The ends were cut back, 6 bases at V and 1 base at J, with 12 bases in the middle. The CDR3 has 15 residues.